These 14 T cell receptor beta chains share one sample of origin, sequenced in a study of T cell responses to AZD1222 COVID-19 vaccine (dated by TCRdb to the early 2020s). The intended sense of this specimen's time point label: baseline before first vaccination. In light of the paper, this sample's treatment or condition label describes: meningococcal conjugate vaccine given as trial control. Receptor libraries were prepared by the immunoSEQ multiplex PCR assay. Held by TCRdb, this immuneACCESS table contains in-frame sequences only and omits some clones. Under half of the omission traces to an unresolved V gene where checked; the cause of the rest is unknown. The sample records over 150,000 clones, roughly 94% of which are singletons. In total, the top ten clones hold roughly 4.3% of the sample. Sequences were derived from peripheral blood, sampled on day 0 of MenACWY control vaccination. Receptors were obtained from an adult in good health.

V usage is TRBV5-6 and J usage is TRBJ2-7, with 15 nucleotides matching TRBD2. The length of the CDR3 is 15 residues. V gave up 4 bases and J gave up 4 bases; unmatched junction bases: 3. Looked up from germline, CDR1 is SGHDT and CDR2 is YYEEEE. CDR3 protein: CASSVGTSGRYEQYF. The CDR3 region has the DNA TGTGCCAGCAGCGTCGGGACTAGCGGGAGGTACGAGCAGTACTTC.

This clone was detected once. The V call is TRBV7-2, the J call TRBJ2-3; 9 bases map to TRBD2. The ends lost 6 bases at V and 6 bases at J; junction bases unmatched: 10. Germline V lookup: CDR1 SGHTA, CDR2 FQGNSA. CDR3 size: 15 residues. DNA of the CDR3: TGTGCCAGCAGATTCTTAGCGGGAGTAATGGATACGCAGTATTTT. Protein: CASRFLAGVMDTQYF. Looking up the rest from reference TRBV7-2 and TRBJ2-3 gives the full variable domain: GAGVSQSPSNKVTEKGKDVELRCDPISGHTALYWYRQSLGQGLEFLIYFQGNSAPDKSGLPSDRFSAERTGGSVSTLTIQRTQQEDSAVYLCASRFLAGVMDTQYFGPGTRLTVL.

This clone was found once. The V gene is TRBV10-1, the J gene TRBJ1-1; D gene ambiguous. Germline lookup yields CDR1 WNHNN and CDR2 SYGVQD (reference sequence). CDR3 size: 14 residues. Trimming cost V 1 base and J 5 bases, with 11 bases left between them. CDR3 bases: TGCGCCAGCAGTGAGTATTCTAAAGGGACTGAAGCTTTCTTT. Its translation is CASSEYSKGTEAFF.

The chain has TRBV7-2 and TRBJ2-1, with a possible D match to TRBD2 (6 bases). Germline V gives CDR1 SGHTA, CDR2 FQGNSA. This CDR3 spans 15 amino acids. V was pared by 0 bases and J by 5 bases, with 11 bases between. In DNA form, the CDR3 reads TGTGCCAGCAGCTTAGCGGCGGGGCGGGACAATGAGCAGTTCTTC. It is translated as CASSLAAGRDNEQFF.

This sequence joins TRBV5-1 and TRBJ1-4; TRBD1 might be the D (6 bases). With 3 bases removed from V and 6 bases from J, the gap between germline ends came to 15 bases. CDR1 is SGHRS, CDR2 YFSETQ, per germline. This CDR3 has 15 residues. The CDR3 DNA reads TGCGCCAGCAGCTCCGCAGGGGCAGTTGATGAAAAACTGTTTTTT. It is translated as CASSSAGAVDEKLFF. The whole variable domain, filled in from reference TRBV5-1 and TRBJ1-4, reads KAGVTQTPRYLIKTRGQQVTLSCSPISGHRSVSWYQQTPGQGLQFLFEYFSETQRNKGNFPGRFSGRQFSNSRSEMNVSTLELGDSALYLCASSSAGAVDEKLFFGSGTQLSVL.

The chain joins TRBV6-1 to TRBJ1-5, with D perhaps TRBD1 (5 bases). The CDR3 is 14 residues long. CDR1 is MNHNS, CDR2 SASEGT, per germline. Trimming took 3 bases from V and 6 from J, leaving 12 bases between them. The CDR3 here is CASSDLTVSQPQHF. Here the CDR3 DNA reads TGTGCCAGCAGTGATCTGACAGTAAGTCAGCCCCAGCATTTT.

The chain links TRBV2 to TRBJ2-5, with 8 bases fitting TRBD2. Losses at the gene ends were 4 bases for V and 6 bases for J; bases not matched to a gene: 10. Germline assignment: CDR1 SNHLY and CDR2 FYNNEI. The CDR3 length is 15 residues. The DNA of the CDR3 is TGTGCCAGCAGTGGTGTTAGCGGGGCCCACAAGACCCAGTACTTC. This sequence encodes CASSGVSGAHKTQYF.

This clone was seen a few times. The V and J genes are TRBV9 and TRBJ1-3, with TRBD1 as a possible D gene (5 bases). The V and J ends lost 4 bases and 8 bases respectively, with 13 bases between them. The CDR3 spans 13 residues. The germline V gene encodes CDR1 SGDLS and CDR2 YYNGEE. CDR3 protein: CASSRVGGDTIYF. The CDR3 region has the DNA TGTGCCAGCAGCCGGGTAGGAGGGGACACCATATATTTT. The full variable domain, rest sourced from reference TRBV9 and TRBJ1-3, is DSGVTQTPKHLITATGQRVTLRCSPRSGDLSVYWYQQSLDQGLQFLIQYYNGEERAKGNILERFSAQQFPDLHSELNLSSLELGDSALYFCASSRVGGDTIYFGEGSWLTVV.

V is TRBV27 and J is TRBJ1-5; D may be TRBD1 (5 bases). This CDR3 is built from 14 residues. V lost 1 base to trimming and J lost 5 bases, with 9 bases between them. Germline values: CDR1 MNHEY, CDR2 SMNVEV (reference sequence). The CDR3 here is CASSLLGGDQPQHF. The DNA for the CDR3 is TGTGCCAGCAGTTTATTGGGGGGGGATCAGCCCCAGCATTTT.

The rearrangement joins TRBV27 to TRBJ1-2, with 9 bases identical to TRBD1. The CDR3 has 14 residues. The V and J ends lost 3 bases and 8 bases, in that order; junction bases with no gene match: 7. Germline loops: CDR1 MNHEY, CDR2 SMNVEV (reference sequence). CDR3 sequence: CASSFRQGGSGYTF. The CDR3 bases are TGTGCCAGCAGTTTCCGACAGGGGGGATCGGGCTACACCTTC.

This chain joins TRBV6-5 and TRBJ1-5, with 7 bases aligning to TRBD1. The CDR3 loop spans 14 amino acids. Germline loops: CDR1 MNHEY, CDR2 SVGAGI. V lost 5 bases and J lost 6; bases outside the gene matches: 7. CDR3 sequence (DNA): TGTGCCAGCAGTACCGACAGGGTTGCTCAGCCCCAGCATTTT. This codes for CASSTDRVAQPQHF.

The chain carries TRBV6-6 and TRBJ2-1; no reliable D call. CDR1 and CDR2 (germline): MNHNY, SVGAGI (reference sequence). This CDR3 region has 12 residues. V shed 6 bases and J shed 4 bases, with 7 bases lying between them. CDR3: CASSPPYNEQFF. The CDR3 DNA sequence: TGTGCCAGCAGCCCACCTTACAATGAGCAGTTCTTC.

This clone was found once. V is TRBV18 and J is TRBJ2-7; D unresolved. Germline CDR1 KGHSH, CDR2 LQKENI. V lost 3 bases to trimming and J lost 5 bases, with 2 bases between them. CDR3 length: 10 residues. The CDR3 nucleotides are TGTGCCAGCTCACCCGACGAGCAGTACTTC. It codes for CASSPDEQYF.

The V gene is TRBV21-1, the J gene TRBJ1-4. TRBV21-1 is a documented pseudogene. The CDR3 spans 15 residues. This chain's CDR3 is CASSKESATNEKLFF. The CDR3 region has the DNA TGTGCCAGCAGCAAGGAGAGTGCAACTAATGAAAAACTGTTTTTT.